This TCR beta chain was sequenced during a study of shared T cell receptors in the human thymus. CDR3 length: 12 residues. Deletions cut 3 bases from V and 8 bases from J, with 10 bases between. CDR1 and CDR2 (germline): MNHEY, SMNVEV (reference sequence). The protocol was immunoSEQ multiplex PCR, while the TCRdb copy is restricted to in-frame clones and leaves out a portion. Of about 610,000 clones listed, over 75% were seen once; the top ten hold around 0.01%. The same specimen was also included in a second study, on human thymus T cells. That paper adds: From resections taken during corrective heart surgery, the thymus tissue was obtained. The authors found apparently biased V and J gene usage in thymic and blood repertoires. There were highly overlapping thymic repertoires among unrelated individuals, as related research reported.

The TCR comes from a boy under three years old with a congenital heart defect. The J gene is TRBJ1-2, the V gene TRBV27; D might be TRBD1 (5 bases). Sequencing was performed on thymocytes. DNA of the CDR3: TGTGCCAGCAGTTTCCCAGGGCACGGCTACACCTTC. This sequence encodes CASSFPGHGYTF.